This T cell receptor (beta chain) stems from a study of T cell changes during pregnancy in multiple sclerosis. The CDR3 is 16 residues long. V was trimmed by 1 base and J by 2 bases, leaving 12 bases between them. Germline CDR1 reads SGHVS; CDR2 reads FNYEAQ. The assay was immunoSEQ multiplex PCR, and TCRdb's table has in-frame clones only and misses some. In the table there are 55,000 to 85,000 clones, roughly 90% of which are singletons. The V gene is TRBV7-6, the J gene TRBJ1-3, with D unclear. The sequence was collected from a female donor with multiple sclerosis, enrolled in a pregnancy study. The sequencing here drew on peripheral blood, taken in the second trimester of pregnancy. For the CDR3, the DNA is TGTGCCAGCAGCTTAGGAGGCCCCCAGACTGGAAACACCATATATTTT. It specifies CASSLGGPQTGNTIYF.